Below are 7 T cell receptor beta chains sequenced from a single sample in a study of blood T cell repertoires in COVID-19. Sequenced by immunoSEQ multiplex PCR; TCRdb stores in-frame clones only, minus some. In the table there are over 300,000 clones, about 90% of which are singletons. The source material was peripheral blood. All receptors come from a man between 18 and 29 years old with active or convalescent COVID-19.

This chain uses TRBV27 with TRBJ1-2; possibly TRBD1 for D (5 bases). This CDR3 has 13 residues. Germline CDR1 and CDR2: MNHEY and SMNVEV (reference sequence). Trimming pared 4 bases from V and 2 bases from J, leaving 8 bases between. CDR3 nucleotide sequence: TGTGCCAGCAGTTCGGACAAGAACTATGGCTACACCTTC. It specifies CASSSDKNYGYTF.

DNA of the CDR3: TGTGCCAGCAGCGCTGGGGCCGCCGCACGAGAAAAACTGTTTTTT. Encoded protein: CASSAGAAAREKLFF. The V call is TRBV9, the J call TRBJ1-4, with D perhaps matching TRBD1 (5 bases). Germline lookup yields CDR1 SGDLS and CDR2 YYNGEE. The ends were cut back, 3 bases at V and 8 bases at J, with 17 bases in the middle. The CDR3 is 15 amino acids.

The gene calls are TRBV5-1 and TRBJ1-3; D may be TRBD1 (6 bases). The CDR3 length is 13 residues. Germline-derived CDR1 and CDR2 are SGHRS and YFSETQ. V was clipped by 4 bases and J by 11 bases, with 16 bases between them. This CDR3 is CASSLNPGEAIYF. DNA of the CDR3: TGCGCCAGCAGCCTTAACCCAGGGGAAGCCATATATTTT.

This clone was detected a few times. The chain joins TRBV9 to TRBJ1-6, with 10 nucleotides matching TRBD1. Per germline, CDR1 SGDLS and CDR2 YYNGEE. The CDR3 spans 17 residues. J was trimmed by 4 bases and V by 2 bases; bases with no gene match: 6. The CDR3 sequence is CASSVSGQGTYNSPLHF. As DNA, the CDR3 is TGTGCCAGCAGCGTTTCGGGACAGGGGACATATAATTCACCCCTCCACTTT.

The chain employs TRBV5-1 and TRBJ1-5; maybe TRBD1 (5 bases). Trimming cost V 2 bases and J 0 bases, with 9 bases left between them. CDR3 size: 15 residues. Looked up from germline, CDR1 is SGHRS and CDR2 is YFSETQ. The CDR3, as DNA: TGCGCCAGCAGCTTTCAGGGCGATAGCAATCAGCCCCAGCATTTT. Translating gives CASSFQGDSNQPQHF. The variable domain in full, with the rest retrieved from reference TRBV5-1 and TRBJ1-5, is KAGVTQTPRYLIKTRGQQVTLSCSPISGHRSVSWYQQTPGQGLQFLFEYFSETQRNKGNFPGRFSGRQFSNSRSEMNVSTLELGDSALYLCASSFQGDSNQPQHFGDGTRLSIL.

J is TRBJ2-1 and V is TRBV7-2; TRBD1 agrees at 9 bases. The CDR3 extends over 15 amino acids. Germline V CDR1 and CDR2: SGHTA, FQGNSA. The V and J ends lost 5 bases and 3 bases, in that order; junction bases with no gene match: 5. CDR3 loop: CASSRRDRVYNEQFF. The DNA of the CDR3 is TGTGCCAGCAGCCGGCGGGACAGGGTCTACAATGAGCAGTTCTTC.

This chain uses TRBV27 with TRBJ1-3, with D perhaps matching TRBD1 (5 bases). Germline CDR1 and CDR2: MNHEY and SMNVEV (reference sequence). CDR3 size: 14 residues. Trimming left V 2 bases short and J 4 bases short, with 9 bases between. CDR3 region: CASSLRGFGNTIYF. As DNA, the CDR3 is TGTGCCAGCAGTTTAAGGGGATTCGGAAACACCATATATTTT.